This TCR beta chain stems from a study of blood T cells in healthy people across ages (dated by TCRdb to between 2014 and 2017). Regarding the complete study: In model experiments, template switching captured roughly one uniquely barcoded TCR beta cDNA molecule for every two T cells. To avoid experimental bias, donors of different ages were distributed randomly across sequencing lanes. Four age groups were formed from the donors: young (average roughly 16 years), middle-aged (around 40), aged (62) and long-lived (less than 85). Using deep sequencing normalized with unique cDNA molecular identifiers, the study measured how TCR beta repertoire diversity changes with age. Two additional independent replicas of 1 million unique cDNA reads from the same blood draw were analyzed for two donors (one aged 18 to 30 and one aged 80 or older). The study at large found these results: There was a strong correlation between observed TCR beta diversity and the percentage of naive T cells measured by flow cytometry. Compared with the aged group, the long-lived group had more naive CD4+ T cells, fewer expanded clones and increased TCR diversity, suggesting age selection. Since profiling was done on bulk unsorted PBMCs, naive and antigen-experienced compartments could not be conclusively compared. As age increased, observed TCR beta diversity per million T cells dropped in a roughly linear way, and a significant reduction was already evident by age 40. Donor CMV infection status was unknown, potentially confounding age-related changes in expanded clonotypes. Total diversity estimates from one million sequenced T cells were considered lower bounds and underestimates.

The germline ends are 18 bases apart after V is trimmed by 8 bases and J by 7 bases. From cysteine to phenylalanine, the CDR3 is 14 amino acids long. Kept here is only the CDR3 DNA, which spans 42 bases and is read in frame from base 1. CDR1 and CDR2 are drawn from the germline V gene: ENHRY, SYGVKD. The library relied on 5' RACE. The data were produced on an Illumina HiSeq 2500. The second PCR ran for roughly 6 to 11 cycles and used a J-beta primer mix along with a sample-barcoded 5' primer. Each TCR beta cDNA molecule received a unique molecular identifier from a template-switch 5' adaptor carrying 12 random nucleotides. Each sample yielded at least 3 million CDR3-containing paired-end reads. All of the RNA was converted into first-strand cDNA using the Mint cDNA synthesis kit, with a TRBC-specific oligonucleotide serving as the primer. Following uracil-DNA glycosylase treatment, all cDNA underwent a first 18-cycle PCR with the universal primers M1SS and BC2_uni_R. The study's own analysis went as follows. Each sample was normalized by randomly selecting 1 million high-quality reads, each carrying a distinct molecular identifier. Instead of being binned into consensus sequences, reads that shared molecular identifiers were thrown out. MiTCR, set to a Q25 quality threshold and the strictest error-elimination algorithm, was used for CDR3 identification, clonotype clustering and error correction. A nonparametric unseen species model with Euler transformation was used to estimate a lower bound on total TCR beta diversity. TCRdb reprocessing: public reads trimmed at Q25 with fastp, clones called with MiXCR, in-frame beta chains kept. CDR3 protein duplicates are merged, each entry listing the most common genes and DNA. Here the V and J calls rest on TCRdb's processing, not on the authors' analysis. In this sample the table shows about 830,000 distinct CDR3 sequences, around 62% of which occur a single time. The top ten clones comprise 28% of the sample.

The roughly 42 donors, aged roughly 6 to 95 years, were systemically healthy Caucasian individuals from Russia. Roughly 11 milliliters of peripheral blood were drawn from each donor into EDTA-treated Vacutainer tubes. Ficoll-Paque density-gradient centrifugation was used to isolate PBMCs, with at least 6.5 million per sample. Trizol reagent was used to extract total RNA from PBMCs, with at least 5 micrograms per sample. Naive CD45RAhigh/CD27high T cell percentages were measured by flow cytometry on a PBMC aliquot from every donor. This clonotype came up a few times. This receptor's antigen is unknown. Per-base quality was not reported, and no clone a single base away is much larger than it.

Sample: blood. The source of this sequence is a man aged 25-45 years in good health. Recombination joined TRBV10-3 with TRBJ1-5; the D segment could be TRBD1, given 6 matching bases. Read as DNA, the sequence is TGTGCCATCGACCCACAGGGTGGAGCACAGCCCCAGCATTTT. This gives the protein CAIDPQGGAQPQHF.